This TCR beta chain stems from a study of T cell changes during pregnancy in multiple sclerosis. Method: immunoSEQ multiplex PCR; TCRdb's copy keeps in-frame clones and lacks some. The table has some 63,000 clones, roughly 91% seen once. The CDR3 length is 12 residues. Germline-derived CDR1 and CDR2 are SEHNR and FQNEAQ (reference sequence). The V end was cut by 3 bases, the J end by 4 bases, with 7 bases between. The clonotype comes from a female donor with multiple sclerosis, enrolled in a pregnancy study. The sample here was peripheral blood, taken before pregnancy. The chain couples TRBV7-9 to TRBJ2-7, with no clear D. The CDR3 DNA sequence: TGTGCCAGCAGCTTTCGGTTTTACGAGCAGTACTTC. Its protein product is CASSFRFYEQYF.